The 3 T cell receptor beta chains given below trace back to one sample, sequenced in a study of vaccination effects on CD4 cells after COVID-19 (dated by TCRdb to between 2021 and 2024). The library was obtained by the immunoSEQ multiplex PCR assay. TCRdb provides this immuneACCESS table in a form limited to in-frame rearrangements. Some clones are lacking; in checked studies, under half of them reflect an unresolved V gene, and why the rest are absent is not known. The sample table lists some 22,000 clones, about 73% of them with a count of one. The top ten clones comprise roughly 8% of the sample. The ViraFEST assay stimulated PBMC with viral peptide pools and then used TCR sequencing to identify antigen-specific CD4+ T cell clonotypes by expansion. After around ten days of culture, CD4+ T cells were isolated with the EasySep CD4+ T cell isolation kit. Each participant got two doses of an mRNA SARS-CoV-2 vaccine, either BNT162b2 or mRNA-1273.

For these receptors, no antigen is known. The sample was CD4+ T cells from PBMCs cultured with SARS-CoV-2 spike peptides, taken after COVID-19 vaccination. Read against the paper, the sample's cell subset or site label means: SARS-CoV-2 spike overlapping peptide pool stimulation. The receptors stem from a human donor who received a COVID-19 vaccine.

V and J are TRBV7-2 and TRBJ2-7; weak D call: TRBD1 (6 bases). V shed 2 bases and J shed 3 bases, with 20 bases lying between them. The CDR3 consists of 17 residues. Germline CDR1 SGHTA, CDR2 FQGNSA. The CDR3 loop reads CASSLYRVGQGYYEQYF. DNA for the CDR3: TGTGCCAGCAGCTTATATCGGGTCGGGCAGGGGTACTACGAGCAGTACTTC. Together with reference TRBV7-2 and TRBJ2-7, the CDR3 gives the full variable domain: GAGVSQSPSNKVTEKGKDVELRCDPISGHTALYWYRQSLGQGLEFLIYFQGNSAPDKSGLPSDRFSAERTGGSVSTLTIQRTQQEDSAVYLCASSLYRVGQGYYEQYFGPGTRLTVT.

By sample fraction, this clone is medium-sized. The chain uses TRBV7-9 and TRBJ1-4; 8 bases match TRBD1. The germline gives CDR1 SEHNR, CDR2 FQNEAQ (reference sequence). This CDR3 contains 14 residues. The junction had 7 bases not matched to a gene; V was cut back by 6 bases and J by 7 bases. The CDR3 region has the DNA TGTGCCAGCAGGAATGAAGGACAGGGTGAAAAACTGTTTTTT. This sequence encodes CASRNEGQGEKLFF.

The chain is built from TRBV3-1 (or the pseudogene TRBV3-2) and TRBJ2-3; 8 bases align to TRBD2. J gave up 3 bases and V 6 bases, and 5 bases lay outside the gene matches. Germline lookup yields CDR1 LGHDT and CDR2 YNNKEL (reference sequence). The CDR3 length is 14 residues. CDR3 sequence (DNA): TGTGCCAGCAGACGGGGGGGAGGAACAGATACGCAGTATTTT. As protein: CASRRGGGTDTQYF.